The 6 T cell receptor beta chains below all came from one sample that was sequenced in a study of response to subunit inactivated influenza vaccine. TCRdb re-called the RT-PCR reads with MiXCR, one entry per CDR3 protein. The data contain 290,000 or so distinct CDR3 sequences, 22% of them singletons. The sequenced sample was PBMCs from blood, obtained less than 22 months after vaccination. The receptor source for this set is a man in his fifties or sixties who received an inactivated influenza vaccine.

This clonotype was seen only a few times. J is TRBJ1-5 and V is TRBV12-3 or TRBV12-4, with a tentative D call TRBD1 (5 bases). The CDR3 totals 16 residues. V was shortened by 0 bases and J by 0 bases, with 9 bases between the two germline ends. The CDR3 sequence: CASSLAPGNSNQPQHF. CDR3 DNA: TGTGCCAGCAGTTTAGCCCCAGGGAATAGCAATCAGCCCCAGCATTTT.

This sequence joins TRBV5-1 and TRBJ2-5, with D perhaps matching TRBD2 (7 bases). The CDR3 has 15 residues. The V end was cut by 0 bases, the J end by 5 bases, with 14 bases between. Germline V CDR1 and CDR2: SGHRS, YFSETQ. This CDR3 reads CASSLVGGASETQYF. The CDR3 DNA follows: TGCGCCAGCAGCTTGGTAGGGGGGGCGTCGGAGACCCAGTACTTC.

This clonotype was picked up a small number of times. The V call is TRBV6-2 or TRBV6-3, the J call TRBJ2-7; no definite D call. This CDR3 has 15 amino acids. Germline assignment: CDR1 MNHEY and CDR2 SVGEGT. V lost 6 bases to trimming and J lost 3 bases, with 18 bases between them. The CDR3 is CASSEAARFVYEQYF. Written as DNA, the CDR3 is TGTGCCAGCAGCGAGGCAGCCCGATTTGTCTACGAGCAGTACTTC.

There are a few counts of this clonotype. The CDR3: CAISPNYEQYF. For the CDR3, the DNA is TGTGCCATCAGTCCTAACTACGAGCAGTACTTC. The chain joins TRBV10-3 to TRBJ2-7; no definite D call. The CDR3 runs 11 residues. V was cut by 5 bases and J by 3 bases, with 5 bases left in between. In germline, CDR1 is ENHRY, CDR2 SYGVKD.

The chain combines TRBV6-5 with TRBJ1-1; perhaps TRBD1 as D (5 bases). Germline V gene lookup returns CDR1 MNHEY and CDR2 SVGAGI. The CDR3 spans 17 residues. The V end was cut by 2 bases, the J end by 3 bases, with 19 bases between. The CDR3 region is CASSYGQGEGADTEAFF. The CDR3 DNA is TGTGCCAGCAGTTACGGGCAGGGTGAAGGGGCGGACACTGAAGCTTTCTTT.

The CDR3 DNA sequence: TGTGCCAGCAGCCAGGATCCCGAGGCGGTGACTGAAGCTTTCTTT. Translated: CASSQDPEAVTEAFF. J is TRBJ1-1 and V is TRBV4-2; D is unclear. The germline gives CDR1 LGHNA, CDR2 YNFKEQ. The CDR3 length is 15 residues. V dropped 3 bases and J dropped 5 bases, with 16 bases sitting between them.